This T cell receptor beta chain was captured by sequencing in a study of blood T cell repertoires in COVID-19 (dated by TCRdb to the early 2020s). A note on the overall study: Samples covering the acute and convalescent phases of COVID-19 were provided by collaborators in the United States, Italy and Spain. The repertoires were released in a freely available public database intended as a resource for research on the immune response to SARS-CoV-2. The material from the prospective study consisted of cDNA or gDNA derived from T cells, B-cell-depleted T cells, or PBMCs. The sample metadata nearly always contained a de-identified subject ID, COVID-19 status, age in years and sex. HLA class I and class II types, where available, came from metadata supplied by the sample provider rather than from assay-based typing. The samples were drawn from the first 160 participants of the ongoing ImmuneRACE study and from 950 to 1,500 subjects provided by 6 global collaborators. The dataset comprised deeply sampled blood TCRbeta repertoires from subjects exposed to, actively infected with, or recovered from COVID-19.

The immunoSEQ Assay, a bias-controlled multiplex PCR, was used to amplify TCRbeta CDR3 regions from genomic DNA. The authors' analysis ran thus. The number of nucleated cells in each sample was estimated from the amplification of reference gene primers within the assay. Sequence reads were collapsed and filtered to measure the absolute abundance of every unique TCRbeta CDR3 rearrangement. For each sample, productive Simpson clonality was calculated by taking the square root of Simpson's diversity index across productive rearrangements. Sourced from immuneACCESS, this table was stored by TCRdb with only in-frame sequences that have V and J called. A share of the clones is absent; for the studies checked, an unresolved V gene accounts for under half, and the remainder has no known explanation. V and J calls and clone size are copied from that table; D and trimming were computed from the DNA. Counted in this sample were 130,000 to 150,000 clones; 75% to 85% of them appeared once. The ten largest clones capture 5% of the sample.

Regarding this clone: Its cognate antigen has yet to be identified. Within one base of it there is no much larger clone, and no base qualities were kept.

Broad study findings and their caveats: Clinical and demographic metadata were provided uncurated, with the amount varying by source and participant.

One collaborating source in Seattle enrolled patients during active infection and followed them longitudinally through the course of disease. The collaborating institutions used their own protocols to collect whole blood in K2EDTA tubes. Collaborator samples were shipped for TCRbeta analysis as frozen whole blood, isolated PBMCs, or DNA extracted from either sample type. Taken from cysteine to phenylalanine, the CDR3 has 12 residues. Just CDR3 DNA is preserved here, 36 bases in frame from base 1. V is reduced by 10 bases and J by 8 bases, leaving a spacing of 14 bases between them. CDR1 is given as MDHEN and CDR2 as SYDVKM, both from the germline V gene.

This clonotype originated in a woman aged 70-85 years with COVID-19, enrolled during active disease. The rearranged segments are TRBV28 and TRBJ1-4; the D region possibly corresponds to TRBD1 (6 bases align). The sequenced sample consisted of peripheral blood. The DNA is as follows: TGTGCCACGGGGGGGCATGTCGAAAAACTGTTTTTT. Its translation reads: CATGGHVEKLFF.